Listed here is a single T cell receptor beta chain. Its antigen specificity is not known. Base qualities are not provided; no much larger clone lies one nucleotide away. All of the isolated RNA was reverse transcribed with the High Capacity cDNA Reverse Transcription Kit, so expressed TCRB transcripts were sequenced. Naive, central memory and regulatory T cell samples underwent deep immunoSEQ sequencing, averaging about 3.5 million total reads per sample. Sorted cells were lysed in RLT buffer, and RNA was extracted using DNase-treated RNeasy Micro or Mini kits according to cell number. Each cell subset was processed separately to prevent cross-contamination, with patient and healthy donor samples processed together. The immunoSEQ multiplex PCR was used to amplify TCRB sequences from cDNA, generating 87-bp fragments that spanned the CDR3 region. The amplicons were sequenced using the Illumina HiSeq platform. In the original analysis: PCR bias was corrected computationally using synthetic template baselines, and reads within Hamming distance 2 were collapsed, with unmergeable singletons discarded. Reads were aligned against IMGT to assign V, D and J genes, CDR3 length and insertions or deletions at six rearrangement sites. Within each subset, clonotype counts were normalized to the number of sorted cells before true diversity and Gini coefficients were calculated with the tcR R package. Repertoire sharing was quantified using the overlap coefficient calculated on TCRB nucleotide sequences. Out-of-frame TCRB sequences from naive cells were analyzed as a proxy for the pre-selection repertoire. TCRdb took over this immuneACCESS table, retaining in-frame rearrangements with V and J assigned. Such tables are incomplete; in checked studies, under half of the missing clones stem from an unresolved V gene, and the remainder is unexplained. Clone size and the V and J calls come from that table; the DNA yielded D and trimming. The sample table lists 250,000 or so clones, roughly 20% of them with a count of one. The ten largest clones represent 0.025% to 0.035% of the sample.

These data belong to a study of beta chain features in type 1 diabetes listed by TCRdb under 2018. Regarding the study in general: Patients and healthy donors did not differ in mean age, gender distribution, total cell number or subset yield. In the study, TCRB repertoires of sorted circulating CD4+ T cell subsets from recently diagnosed type 1 diabetes patients were compared with those of matched healthy donors. Naive and central memory subsets were obtained from all 30 or so donors, but regulatory and stem cell-like memory subsets were isolated from only 8 patients and roughly eight healthy donors. A total of some 100,000,000 sorted cells were examined across all samples, and a strong correlation was observed between cell number per subset and RNA yield.

The paper's findings and limits, for the study overall: Because the HLA sub-analyses included only small numbers of individuals, any influence of HLA type on TCRB rearrangement was left unresolved. Patients with type 1 diabetes made fewer insertions and deleted more nucleotides at VDJ recombination sites, implying thymic rearrangement abnormalities. Type 1 diabetes patients showed a moderate but significant shortening of TCRB CDR3 length in all four CD4+ subsets. Shorter templates might have been favored by PCR, but patient and control samples were amplified and corrected together, so both groups would have been affected equally by any skew. The naive, central memory and regulatory TCRB repertoires appeared to resemble one another more closely among patients than among healthy donors. Sequencing cDNA rather than genomic DNA could over-represent highly expressing activated cells, although activation and CD3 levels did not differ between groups.

CDR1 and CDR2 are drawn from the germline V gene: KGHSH, LQKENI. The CDR3 runs 16 residues from the cysteine to the phenylalanine. Only the CDR3 part of the read is kept: 48 bases, read in frame from the first base. Here V drops 3 bases and J drops 3 bases, and the junction holds 8 bases not matched to any gene. A single peripheral blood draw of approximately 0.11 L on average was collected from each donor into heparinised tubes. A BD FACSAria II and a panel including CD45RO, CCR7, CD25, CD127, CD95 and CD27 were used to sort naive, central memory, regulatory and stem cell-like memory CD4+ T cells. A purity above 95% was achieved for all sorted populations. Right away, PBMCs were isolated by Lymphoprep density gradient centrifugation and were stained directly, with no culture step. Samples were stained and sorted in pairs, with one healthy donor and one patient per experiment, so that batch effects were minimized.

The sample taken for sequencing was naive CD4+ T cells from blood. Read against the paper, the sample's cell subset or site label means: true naive CD4+ T cells. The sequence is built from TRBV18 and TRBJ2-5, with 9 bases matching TRBD1. The TCR was taken from a woman between 35 and 50 years old with type 1 diabetes. The CDR3 corresponds to CASSPPPGTGKETQYF. The DNA is as follows: TGTGCCAGCTCACCGCCCCCGGGGACAGGGAAAGAGACCCAGTACTTC.